Listed below are T cell receptor beta chains from one sample, sequenced in a study of cytomegalovirus exposure and HLA in healthy donors. Here immunoSEQ multiplex PCR was the method, and the copy in TCRdb shows in-frame clones only, minus some. The sample consists of 90,000 to 100,000 clones, 87% of them appearing once. Material: PBMCs. The receptor source for this set is a woman under 40 in good health and CMV-seronegative. The CDR3 runs from the conserved cysteine through the conserved F or W. The order of the fields is V gene, clone size, J gene, D gene, CDR3 DNA, CDR3 protein. A D gene is named only where the DNA matches it firmly. Clone sizes are given selectively: once, few, many, or a class where the clone is expanded.

V: TRBV5-1
size: -
J: TRBJ1-3
D: -
DNA: TGCGCCAGCAGTGGAGTTTCTGGAAACACCATATATTTT
CDR3: CASSGVSGNTIYF

V: TRBV5-1
size: once
J: TRBJ1-1
D: -
DNA: TGCGCCAGCAGCTTAGACAGCATGAACACTGAAGCTTTCTTT
CDR3: CASSLDSMNTEAFF

V: TRBV7-2
size: -
J: TRBJ2-3
D: -
DNA: TGTGCCAGCACTAGTAGCATCAGCACAGATACGCAGTATTTT
CDR3: CASTSSISTDTQYF

V: TRBV2
size: -
J: TRBJ2-6
D: TRBD2
DNA: TGTGCCAGCGGTCAACTAGCGGGGGCATCAAGAGGGGCCAACGTCCTGACTTTC
CDR3: CASGQLAGASRGANVLTF

V: TRBV18
size: -
J: TRBJ1-5
D: -
DNA: TGTGCCAGCTCTCCCAGACAGCTCAATCAGCCCCAGCATTTT
CDR3: CASSPRQLNQPQHF

V: TRBV27
size: -
J: TRBJ2-3
D: -
DNA: TGTGCCAGTCTTCAGAAGGGACTCTCCACAGATACGCAGTATTTT
CDR3: CASLQKGLSTDTQYF

V: TRBV7-6
size: -
J: TRBJ2-7
D: -
DNA: TGTGCCAGCAGCTTAAGGGGGTGGGTAGCGGGCCCCTACGAGCAGTACTTC
CDR3: CASSLRGWVAGPYEQYF

V: TRBV15
size: -
J: TRBJ1-5
D: -
DNA: TGTGCCACCAGCAGAGATCCCCTTCAGCCCCAGCATTTT
CDR3: CATSRDPLQPQHF

V: TRBV10-3
size: -
J: TRBJ1-2
D: -
DNA: TGTGCCATTTCGAGGGAGGGGGAGGCCTATGGCTACACCTTC
CDR3: CAISREGEAYGYTF

V: TRBV29-1
size: -
J: TRBJ2-7
D: TRBD1
DNA: TGCAGCGTGGGGACAGGTACCTCCCACGAGCAGTACTTC
CDR3: CSVGTGTSHEQYF

V: TRBV9
size: -
J: TRBJ2-3
D: TRBD2
DNA: TGTGCCAGCAGCGAGGAAGCGGGGGGGCATGCAGATACGCAGTATTTT
CDR3: CASSEEAGGHADTQYF

V: TRBV7-6
size: -
J: TRBJ1-3
D: -
DNA: TGTGCCAGCAGCTTAGAGGCAGGGAACTCTGGAAACACCATATATTTT
CDR3: CASSLEAGNSGNTIYF

V: TRBV28
size: -
J: TRBJ2-7
D: TRBD2
DNA: TGTGCCAGCAGTTTATCGACCGGGACTAGCGGGCACGAGCAGTACTTC
CDR3: CASSLSTGTSGHEQYF

V: TRBV6-5
size: few
J: TRBJ1-2
D: -
DNA: TGTGCCAGCAGCCTACCCGGAGGGTATGGCTACACCTTC
CDR3: CASSLPGGYGYTF

V: TRBV7-9
size: -
J: TRBJ1-2
D: -
DNA: TGTGCCAGCAGCAATGAGGTATTAACAGGGAATCGCTATGGCTACACCTTC
CDR3: CASSNEVLTGNRYGYTF

V: TRBV10-3
size: -
J: TRBJ1-6
D: TRBD1
DNA: TGTGCCATCAGGCTAGGGACAGCTCGGGGTTCACCCCTCCACTTT
CDR3: CAIRLGTARGSPLHF

V: TRBV7-9
size: few
J: TRBJ2-7
D: TRBD1
DNA: TGTGCCAGCAGCACAGGACAGGTTCCCGCTTTC
CDR3: CASSTGQVPAF

V: TRBV5-1
size: -
J: TRBJ2-1
D: TRBD2
DNA: TGCGCCAGCAGGGCGAGCGGGGGGGCCTACAATGAGCAGTTCTTC
CDR3: CASRASGGAYNEQFF

V: TRBV9
size: -
J: TRBJ2-2
D: -
DNA: TGTGCCAGCAGCGTAATTAACGGGGAGCTGTTTTTT
CDR3: CASSVINGELFF

V: TRBV28
size: once
J: TRBJ1-2
D: -
DNA: TGTGCCAGCAGTCCCCTTAACTATGGCTACACCTTC
CDR3: CASSPLNYGYTF

V: TRBV7-9
size: -
J: TRBJ1-4
D: -
DNA: TGTGCCAGCAGCTCACAAGGGGGGGAACTGTTTTTT
CDR3: CASSSQGGELFF

V: TRBV7-2
size: -
J: TRBJ1-1
D: -
DNA: TGTGCCAGCAGCTTGAATTCCCCTTCTCTAATGAGGAACACTGAAGCTTTCTTT
CDR3: CASSLNSPSLMRNTEAFF

V: TRBV5-1
size: -
J: TRBJ2-3
D: -
DNA: TGCGCCAGCAGCGTAGGGGAGTCCGGGAGAGATACGCAGTATTTT
CDR3: CASSVGESGRDTQYF

V: TRBV7-2
size: -
J: TRBJ1-2
D: -
DNA: TGTGCCAGCGGTTCTCCGGGGGTGTATGGCTACACCTTC
CDR3: CASGSPGVYGYTF

V: TRBV28
size: few
J: TRBJ1-2
D: TRBD1
DNA: TGTGCCAGTTTAGGGGGCTTTGGCTACACCTTC
CDR3: CASLGGFGYTF

V: TRBV5-8
size: -
J: TRBJ2-7
D: -
DNA: TGTGCCAGCAGCTTGAGGGGCAGGGGCGGGTACGAGCAGTACTTC
CDR3: CASSLRGRGGYEQYF

V: TRBV6-1
size: -
J: TRBJ1-1
D: -
DNA: TGTGCCAGCAGTGAATGGGCGAACACTGAAGCTTTCTTT
CDR3: CASSEWANTEAFF

V: TRBV27
size: -
J: TRBJ2-7
D: -
DNA: TGTGCCAGCAGTTTCAAGGGGTTCTACGAGCAGTACTTC
CDR3: CASSFKGFYEQYF

V: TRBV28
size: few
J: TRBJ1-2
D: -
DNA: TGTGCCAGCAGTTTATATGCCCAGGGAGGCTACACCTTC
CDR3: CASSLYAQGGYTF

V: TRBV7-6
size: -
J: TRBJ2-7
D: TRBD1
DNA: TGTGCCAGCAGCTTAGAGGGGGCCCCAGCCTACGAGCAGTACTTC
CDR3: CASSLEGAPAYEQYF

V: TRBV5-6
size: -
J: TRBJ2-7
D: -
DNA: TGTGCCAGCAGCGGGGCAGATTCCTACGAGCAGTACTTC
CDR3: CASSGADSYEQYF

V: TRBV21-1
size: -
J: TRBJ2-4
D: -
DNA: TGTGCCAGCAGCAAAGCCACCTGGGGGGGGCTGCGGACCAAAAACATTCAGTACTTC
CDR3: CASSKATWGGLRTKNIQYF

V: TRBV2
size: -
J: TRBJ2-7
D: -
DNA: TGTGCCAGCAGTCCGAGACAGATATACGAGCAGTACTTC
CDR3: CASSPRQIYEQYF

V: TRBV6-6
size: -
J: TRBJ1-2
D: TRBD1
DNA: TGTGCCAGCACACCGCTGGACAGGGTGGGTGGCTACACCTTC
CDR3: CASTPLDRVGGYTF

V: TRBV29-1
size: -
J: TRBJ2-3
D: TRBD2
DNA: TGCAGCGTCCTACTAGCGGGAGCCGCGACCCCCACAGATACGCAGTATTTT
CDR3: CSVLLAGAATPTDTQYF

V: TRBV7-9
size: -
J: TRBJ2-1
D: -
DNA: TGTGCCAGCAGCTTAGTGGCGAGCCGCGGTGAGCAGTTCTTC
CDR3: CASSLVASRGEQFF

V: TRBV6-4
size: -
J: TRBJ2-1
D: -
DNA: TGTGCCAGCAGGAGATACGAGAGCTCCTACAATGAGCAGTTCTTC
CDR3: CASRRYESSYNEQFF

V: TRBV29-1
size: -
J: TRBJ1-2
D: -
DNA: TGCAGCGTTACCACAGGATTCTCTTATGGCTACACCTTC
CDR3: CSVTTGFSYGYTF

V: TRBV19
size: -
J: TRBJ1-2
D: -
DNA: TGTGCCAGTAGTATAGCCCGGGGACTGACCAATGGCTACACCTTC
CDR3: CASSIARGLTNGYTF

V: TRBV18
size: -
J: TRBJ1-4
D: -
DNA: TGTGCCAGCTCACCGCAGGGTAACGAAAAACTGTTTTTT
CDR3: CASSPQGNEKLFF

V: TRBV27
size: many
J: TRBJ2-7
D: TRBD2
DNA: TGTGCCAGTGGAGCGGGAGGGCCTGGCGAGCAGTACTTC
CDR3: CASGAGGPGEQYF

V: TRBV10-3
size: -
J: TRBJ2-7
D: TRBD1
DNA: TGTGCCATCAGTGAACGGGACAGGGAAATCTTC
CDR3: CAISERDREIF

V: TRBV2
size: -
J: TRBJ1-3
D: -
DNA: TGTGCCAGCAGTTCCGACAGCACCTCTGGAAACACCATATATTTT
CDR3: CASSSDSTSGNTIYF

V: TRBV5-1
size: -
J: TRBJ1-6
D: TRBD1
DNA: TGCGCCAGCAGCTTGGGGGACAGGGATAATTCACCCCTCCACTTT
CDR3: CASSLGDRDNSPLHF

V: TRBV9
size: -
J: TRBJ2-1
D: TRBD2
DNA: TGTGCCAGCAGCGTAGCTCTAGCGGGAGGAGACAATGAGCAGTTCTTC
CDR3: CASSVALAGGDNEQFF

V: TRBV7-6
size: -
J: TRBJ2-7
D: -
DNA: TGTGCCAGCAGCCTAATGACAGGTTCCTACGAGCAGTACTTC
CDR3: CASSLMTGSYEQYF

V: TRBV14
size: -
J: TRBJ1-1
D: TRBD1
DNA: TGTGCCAGCAGCTCGACAGGGGCGGGTGGTATCACTGAAGCTTTCTTT
CDR3: CASSSTGAGGITEAFF

V: TRBV7-2
size: -
J: TRBJ1-2
D: -
DNA: TGTGCCAGCAGCCCCCCCGGGGGTGGCTACACCTTC
CDR3: CASSPPGGGYTF

V: TRBV18
size: -
J: TRBJ1-1
D: TRBD1
DNA: TGTGCCACCTATGACAGGGGGCCGATATTACTGGAGGCTTTCTTT
CDR3: CATYDRGPILLEAFF

V: TRBV10-3
size: -
J: TRBJ1-3
D: -
DNA: TGTGCCATCGGAGGGGCAGGGCCTGGAAACACCATATATTTT
CDR3: CAIGGAGPGNTIYF

V: TRBV28
size: -
J: TRBJ1-2
D: -
DNA: TGTGCCAGCAGTTCCTTAAGACAGAGTAGCTATGGCTACACCTTC
CDR3: CASSSLRQSSYGYTF

V: TRBV5-1
size: -
J: TRBJ1-2
D: TRBD1
DNA: TGCGCCAGCAGCCAGGCCGGACAGGGGGCGCTTGGCTACACCTTC
CDR3: CASSQAGQGALGYTF

V: TRBV5-1
size: -
J: TRBJ2-2
D: -
DNA: TGCGCCAGCAGCTTAAAATCCGGAGACGCCGGGGAGCTGTTTTTT
CDR3: CASSLKSGDAGELFF

V: TRBV5-6
size: -
J: TRBJ2-7
D: TRBD1
DNA: TGTGCCAGCAGCTGGGGACAGAGCGGAACGGGGCAGTACTTC
CDR3: CASSWGQSGTGQYF